The 22 T cell receptor beta chains below were found in one sample sequenced in a study of T-cell memory formation after mild COVID-19 (dated by TCRdb to about 2021). Library method: 5' RACE. The reads were generated on an Illumina NovaSeq 6000. TCRdb cleaned the public reads at Q25 with fastp, built clones with MiXCR and kept in-frame beta chains. Every entry covers one CDR3 protein and lists the most common genes and DNA from its rows. The sample table shows roughly 450,000 distinct CDR3 sequences, and approximately 18% are seen once. Of the sample, approximately 13% is held by the ten largest clones. Sequenced input: PBMCs or a T cell subset sorted from them (not recorded which). The receptor set was obtained from an adult woman who had mild COVID-19 (a few samples of this study predate the infection). The sample titles of this study are shuffled in the database, so cell type and time point are left out; the donor was told from shared clones.

Only a few counts were recorded for this clonotype. The rearrangement uses TRBV6-5 and TRBJ2-7; D is tentatively TRBD1 or TRBD2 (5 bases each). V gave up 0 bases and J gave up 5 bases, with 17 bases separating them. Germline values: CDR1 MNHEY, CDR2 SVGAGI. CDR3 length: 16 residues. The CDR3, as DNA: TGTGCCAGCAGTTACTCCGGGACGGACACTCTCGACGAGCAGTACTTC. Translating gives CASSYSGTDTLDEQYF.

The chain joins TRBV4-3 to TRBJ2-6; D unclear. Germline CDR1 and CDR2: LGHNA and YSLEER. The CDR3 runs to 19 residues. V lost 0 bases and J lost 1, with 16 bases in between. The CDR3 DNA reads TGCGCCAGCAGCCAAGATGGCGATCGCACTTATTCTGGGGCCAACGTCCTGACTTTC. It translates to CASSQDGDRTYSGANVLTF.

This rearrangement joins TRBV12-5 to TRBJ2-1; D ambiguous. The V end lost 6 bases, the J end lost 5 bases, and 11 bases lay between the germline ends. CDR3 length: 13 residues. CDR1 LGHNT and CDR2 FRNRAP come from the germline V gene. This CDR3 reads CASGQGRHNEQFF. The CDR3 DNA reads as TGTGCTAGTGGCCAAGGTCGTCACAATGAGCAGTTCTTC.

This clonotype was counted between two and nine times. The chain has TRBV7-6 and TRBJ2-2; 9 nucleotides agree with TRBD1. This CDR3 is built from 16 residues. The junction had 6 bases not matched to a gene; V was cut back by 4 bases and J by 3 bases. CDR1 is SGHVS and CDR2 is FNYEAQ in the germline V gene. This CDR3 reads CASSSDRGTYTGELFF. For the CDR3, the DNA is TGTGCCAGCAGCTCCGACAGGGGGACGTACACCGGGGAGCTGTTTTTT. Full variable domain (missing parts from reference TRBV7-6 and TRBJ2-2): GAGVSQSPRYKVTKRGQDVALRCDPISGHVSLYWYRQALGQGPEFLTYFNYEAQQDKSGLPNDRFSAERPEGSISTLTIQRTEQRDSAMYRCASSSDRGTYTGELFFGEGSRLTVL.

This chain joins TRBV15 and TRBJ2-1; D is perhaps TRBD1 or TRBD2 (5 bases each). Germline-derived CDR1 and CDR2 are LNHNV and YYDKDF (reference sequence). Trimming stripped 5 bases from V and 0 bases from J, with 23 bases between. This CDR3 contains 19 residues. The CDR3, as DNA: TGTGCCACCAGCGGCCCCCGGGACGCTGTTGATGGCTCCTACAATGAGCAGTTCTTC. Translation gives CATSGPRDAVDGSYNEQFF.

The genes are TRBV6-5 and TRBJ2-1, with D maybe TRBD1 (5 bases). Trimming pared 5 bases from V and 0 bases from J, leaving 11 bases between. CDR1 MNHEY and CDR2 SVGAGI come from the germline V gene. This CDR3 spans 15 amino acids. CDR3 nucleotides: TGTGCCAGCAGTAAAGCCCAGGGCTCCTACAATGAGCAGTTCTTC. Translation gives CASSKAQGSYNEQFF.

The gene calls are TRBV29-1 and TRBJ1-2, with D uncertain. The CDR3 loop spans 14 amino acids. The germline CDR1 and CDR2 sequences are SQVTM and ANQGSEA. Deletions cut 0 bases from V and 2 bases from J, with 10 bases between. The CDR3: CSVEEEARNYGYTF. The CDR3 DNA follows: TGCAGCGTTGAAGAGGAGGCCAGAAACTATGGCTACACCTTC. Based on the CDR3 plus reference TRBV29-1 and TRBJ1-2, the full variable domain is SAVISQKPSRDICQRGTSLTIQCQVDSQVTMMFWYRQQPGQSLTLIATANQGSEATYESGFVIDKFPISRPNLTFSTLTVSNMSPEDSSIYLCSVEEEARNYGYTFGSGTRLTVV.

V and J are TRBV7-9 and TRBJ1-1; D may be TRBD1 (6 bases). Looked up from germline, CDR1 is SEHNR and CDR2 is FQNEAQ (reference sequence). This CDR3 contains 11 residues. V was shortened by 4 bases and J by 9 bases, with 9 bases between the two germline ends. The CDR3, as DNA: TGTGCCAGCAGCTCCGGGACAAAAGCTTTCTTT. Its protein product is CASSSGTKAFF.

This clonotype was detected a few times. The chain is built from TRBV7-9 and TRBJ2-1; the D is unclear. Germline V gives CDR1 SEHNR, CDR2 FQNEAQ (reference sequence). The length of the CDR3 is 15 residues. The V end was cut by 5 bases, the J end by 2 bases, with 13 bases between. The CDR3 loop reads CASSPTLNAYNEQFF. The CDR3, as DNA: TGTGCCAGCAGCCCCACTCTCAACGCCTACAATGAGCAGTTCTTC.

This clonotype occurred a few times. The V gene is TRBV7-2, the J gene TRBJ2-3; D uncertain. CDR1 and CDR2 (germline): SGHTA, FQGNSA. Trimming removed 0 bases from V and 6 bases from J, with 13 bases in between. The CDR3 has 15 amino acids. CDR3 DNA sequence: TGTGCCAGCAGCTTAGCTTTTTCTAGGAAGGATACGCAGTATTTT. As protein: CASSLAFSRKDTQYF.

The chain employs TRBV20-1 and TRBJ2-1; 15 positions agree with TRBD2. The CDR3 runs 15 residues. J was trimmed by 12 bases and V by 3 bases; bases with no gene match: 9. Germline V gives CDR1 DFQATT, CDR2 SNEGSKA (reference sequence). The CDR3 reads CSARPSGLAGGSQFF. CDR3 nucleotide sequence: TGCAGTGCTAGGCCCTCGGGACTAGCGGGAGGTTCGCAGTTCTTC.

This clonotype was picked up a small number of times. The chain uses TRBV29-1 and TRBJ2-7; unclear D gene. This CDR3 comprises 13 residues. Germline V lookup: CDR1 SQVTM, CDR2 ANQGSEA. Trimming cost V 3 bases and J 2 bases, with 11 bases left between them. CDR3 residues: CSVEPAGAYEQYF. The CDR3 bases are TGCAGCGTTGAGCCGGCAGGCGCCTACGAGCAGTACTTC.

The chain has TRBV20-1 and TRBJ1-2; 8 bases fit TRBD1. CDR3 size: 14 residues. V shed 5 bases, J shed 5 bases, and the junction held 10 bases outside the gene matches. Germline lookup yields CDR1 DFQATT and CDR2 SNEGSKA (reference sequence). This chain's CDR3 is CSAGPWTGQYGYTF. The CDR3, as DNA: TGCAGTGCTGGCCCCTGGACAGGGCAATATGGCTACACCTTC.

This chain connects TRBV20-1 to TRBJ1-5, with a tentative D call TRBD1 (5 bases). Per germline, CDR1 DFQATT and CDR2 SNEGSKA (reference sequence). The CDR3 is 13 amino acids. The V end lost 4 bases, the J end lost 0 bases, and 7 bases lay between the germline ends. The CDR3 spells CSAIGDSNQPQHF. In DNA form, the CDR3 reads TGCAGTGCTATAGGGGATAGCAATCAGCCCCAGCATTTT.

The chain joins TRBV5-4 to TRBJ2-1; 11 bases map to TRBD2. After removal of 5 bases from V and 8 bases from J, the junction contained 6 bases not matched to a gene. CDR3 length equals 14 residues. From germline, CDR1 is SGHNT and CDR2 YYREEE (reference sequence). CDR3 in DNA: TGTGCCAGCAGATATCGGACTAGCGGGCATGAGCAGTTCTTC. Translation: CASRYRTSGHEQFF. Combining the CDR3 with reference TRBV5-4 and TRBJ2-1 gives the whole variable domain ETGVTQSPTHLIKTRGQQVTLRCSSQSGHNTVSWYQQALGQGPQFIFQYYREEENGRGNFPPRFSGLQFPNYSSELNVNALELDDSALYLCASRYRTSGHEQFFGPGTRLTVL.

The rearrangement links TRBV5-5 to TRBJ2-6, with TRBD1 matching over 9 bases. This CDR3 is built from 17 residues. The trim removed 3 bases at V and 2 bases at J, leaving 6 bases unmatched. Germline values: CDR1 SGHKS, CDR2 YYEKEE (reference sequence). The DNA for the CDR3 is TGTGCCAGCAGCTCCGGACAGGGGATAGCTGGGGCCAACGTCCTGACTTTC. Protein sequence: CASSSGQGIAGANVLTF.

This clonotype was counted at least ten times. This chain connects TRBV7-2 to TRBJ2-3; D remains ambiguous. The CDR3 contains 14 residues. The V gene's germline CDR1 is SGHTA and CDR2 FQGNSA. Trimming took off 1 base at V and 2 bases at J, with 7 bases between the two ends. CDR3 sequence (DNA): TGTGCCAGCAGCTTAGGGCTCTACACAGATACGCAGTATTTT. It translates to CASSLGLYTDTQYF.

The CDR3 coding sequence is TGTGCCAGCAGCAAAAGAGTTAGCGGGGGCACCACCCGGGCAGATACGCAGTATTTT. Translated: CASSKRVSGGTTRADTQYF. J is TRBJ2-3 and V is TRBV3-1, with 9 bases lining up with TRBD2. The V gene's germline CDR1 is LGHDT and CDR2 YNNKEL (reference sequence). This CDR3 is 19 amino acids long. The V segment lost 5 bases and the J segment 4 bases; nucleotides outside the gene matches: 19.

In its sample, this clonotype was seen a few times. V and J are TRBV3-1 and TRBJ2-6, with a tentative D call TRBD1 (5 bases). V lost 11 bases to trimming and J lost 1 base, with 6 bases between them. The CDR3 has 12 amino acids. Per the germline V gene, CDR1 is LGHDT and CDR2 is YNNKEL (reference sequence). CDR3 in amino acids: CAAGSGANVLTF. The CDR3 DNA is TGTGCCGCAGGGTCTGGGGCCAACGTCCTGACTTTC.

This clonotype was recorded a few times. The V and J genes are TRBV12-3 or TRBV12-4 and TRBJ1-1, with 7 bases lining up with TRBD1. The CDR3 has 17 amino acids. J lost 3 bases, V lost 6 bases, and 16 bases had no gene match. CDR3 in DNA: TGTGCCAGCAGACCCCCCGACAGGGAAAAGCAGGACACTGAAGCTTTCTTT. Translation: CASRPPDREKQDTEAFF.

This clonotype appeared many times. The chain carries TRBV5-1 and TRBJ2-1; TRBD2 is a possible D gene (6 bases). CDR1 and CDR2 from the germline V gene are SGHRS and YFSETQ. The CDR3 runs 15 residues. V was pared by 0 bases and J by 6 bases, with 13 bases between. CDR3 nucleotides: TGCGCCAGCAGCTTGGATCCGGGGGACCCCAATGAGCAGTTCTTC. Encoded protein: CASSLDPGDPNEQFF.

The J gene is TRBJ2-3, the V gene TRBV9; 14 positions agree with TRBD2. Per the germline V gene, CDR1 is SGDLS and CDR2 is YYNGEE. V gave up 4 bases and J gave up 3 bases; unmatched junction bases: 10. CDR3 length: 18 residues. CDR3 residues: CASSPRTSGGSWTDTQYF. The CDR3 DNA reads as TGTGCCAGCAGCCCTCGGACTAGCGGGGGGTCCTGGACAGATACGCAGTATTTT.